These T cell receptor beta chains were read from a single sample in a study of blood T cell repertoires in COVID-19. Some clones are missing from TCRdb's copy, which holds only in-frame ones; the method was immunoSEQ multiplex PCR. The table has tens of thousands of clones, under 90% seen once. The sequenced sample consisted of peripheral blood. These receptors were taken from a woman aged 55-69 years with acute or convalescent COVID-19. Each CDR3 is given with its conserved first and last residue. Fields, in order: J gene, clone size, D gene, V gene, CDR3 DNA, CDR3 protein. D genes are given only for firm matches. Some rows mark clone size as missing; the rest say once, few, many or name a class of expanded clone.

>TRBJ2-5|-|TRBD2|TRBV7-8
TGTGCCAGCAGTTCCGGGACTAGCGGCGAGACCCAGTACTTC
CASSSGTSGETQYF
>TRBJ2-3|-|-|TRBV5-1
TGCGCCAGCAGCTTCCGCATGGCCATAACGGCAGGACACACACCGGATACGCAGTATTTT
CASSFRMAITAGHTPDTQYF
>TRBJ1-5|once|-|TRBV20-1
TGCAGTGCTAGTCCCACAGGGCCCCGCAATCAGCCCCAGCATTTT
CSASPTGPRNQPQHF
>TRBJ1-6|-|TRBD1|TRBV7-9
TGTGCCAGCAGCACCGACGGGACAGGTTATTCACCCCTCCACTTT
CASSTDGTGYSPLHF
>TRBJ1-1|-|-|TRBV10-2
TGCGCCAGCAGTGAGGGAAGAGGGACTGAAGCTTTCTTT
CASSEGRGTEAFF
>TRBJ2-1|-|TRBD2|TRBV15
TGTGCCACCAGCAGAGATAGACTAGCGGGAGGATCCTACAATGAGCAGTTCTTC
CATSRDRLAGGSYNEQFF
>TRBJ1-3|-|-|TRBV7-2
TGTGCCAGCAGCTTAGTAGTCGGGAGCTCTGGAAACACCATATATTTT
CASSLVVGSSGNTIYF
>TRBJ2-2|-|TRBD2|TRBV5-1
TGCGCCAGCAGCTTACGGACTAGCTTGAACACCGGGGAGCTGTTTTTT
CASSLRTSLNTGELFF
>TRBJ1-3|-|-|TRBV19
TGTGCCAGTAGCCCGAAACTTGGAAACACCATATATTTT
CASSPKLGNTIYF
>TRBJ2-2|-|-|TRBV9
TGTGCCAGCAGCGTAGCACCGGGGGCGAACACCGGGGAGCTGTTTTTT
CASSVAPGANTGELFF
>TRBJ1-5|-|-|TRBV15
TGTGCCACCAGCAGAGGACAGGAAAATCAGCCCCAGCATTTT
CATSRGQENQPQHF
>TRBJ1-4|-|-|TRBV5-5
TGTGCCAGCAGCTCCATCGACAGGACTAATGAAAAACTGTTTTTT
CASSSIDRTNEKLFF
>TRBJ1-4|few|-|TRBV5-4
TGTGCCAGCAGCGCCCTGGCAGGGACTAATGAAAAACTGTTTTTT
CASSALAGTNEKLFF
>TRBJ1-1|-|-|TRBV29-1
TGCAGCGTTCGATGGGAGGCTGAAGCTTTCTTT
CSVRWEAEAFF
>TRBJ1-3|-|TRBD1|TRBV7-9
TGTGCCAGCAGCACCTCCCGGACAGGGTACACCTCTGGAAACACCATATATTTT
CASSTSRTGYTSGNTIYF
>TRBJ2-7|-|-|TRBV11-3
TGTGCCAGCAGCCTCAATAGTCGCTACGAGCAGTACTTC
CASSLNSRYEQYF
>TRBJ1-5|-|-|TRBV7-2
TGTGCCAGCAGCGCCGCGGGTCAGCCCCAGCATTTT
CASSAAGQPQHF
>TRBJ1-5|-|-|TRBV7-8
TGTGCCAGCAGCTTAGCGACTAGAGGGGGCAATCAGCCCCAGCATTTT
CASSLATRGGNQPQHF
>TRBJ1-5|-|-|TRBV15
TGTGCCACCAGCAGAGACCCGGGGAGCAATCAGCCCCAGCATTTT
CATSRDPGSNQPQHF
>TRBJ1-2|-|TRBD1|TRBV28
TGTGCCAGCAGTTTTGGACAGGGGTACTATGGCTACACCTTC
CASSFGQGYYGYTF
>TRBJ2-3|-|TRBD2|TRBV5-4
TGTGCCAGCAGCTTGAGCCTCCTCGCGGGGGGGAGCACAGATACGCAGTATTTT
CASSLSLLAGGSTDTQYF
>TRBJ1-1|-|TRBD1|TRBV10-3
TGTGCCATCAGCCGGGACAGGGAGGCTGAAGCTTTCTTT
CAISRDREAEAFF
>TRBJ1-5|-|-|TRBV28
TGTGCCAGCAGTTTAGTCCTCCAGGGTAGTTATAGCAATCAGCCCCAGCATTTT
CASSLVLQGSYSNQPQHF
>TRBJ2-7|few|TRBD2|TRBV10-1
TGCGCCAGCTCTGCGTCGGGGGGCTACGAGCAGTACTTC
CASSASGGYEQYF
>TRBJ1-2|-|TRBD1|TRBV7-3
TGTGCCAGCAGCGACCCACAGGGGTTTGGCTACACCTTC
CASSDPQGFGYTF
>TRBJ1-1|-|-|TRBV5-8
TGTGCCAGCAGCTTGGCCGGGGGGGACACTGAAGCTTTCTTT
CASSLAGGDTEAFF
>TRBJ1-6|-|-|TRBV7-2
TGTGCCAGCAGCTTAGCTGTGACACCAAATTCACCCCTCCACTTT
CASSLAVTPNSPLHF
>TRBJ1-2|once|-|TRBV6-5
TGTGCCAGCAGGAGGGACTGGGATGGGTATGGCTACACCTTC
CASRRDWDGYGYTF
>TRBJ1-2|-|TRBD1|TRBV6-5
TGTGCCAGCAGAGGGACAGGGTTAAGCTATGGCTACACCTTC
CASRGTGLSYGYTF
>TRBJ1-6|-|-|TRBV27
TGTGCCAGCAGTTCCCCGAAGACGACCGGGAGCCAATATTCACCCCTCCACTTT
CASSSPKTTGSQYSPLHF
>TRBJ1-3|-|TRBD1|TRBV5-1
TGCGCCAGCAGCTCGGGACAGGGAAATTATGTGACGACTGGAAACACCATATATTTT
CASSSGQGNYVTTGNTIYF
>TRBJ1-2|once|TRBD1|TRBV30
TGTGCCTGGAGTGACAGGGGGAACGGCTACACCTTC
CAWSDRGNGYTF
>TRBJ1-3|-|-|TRBV6-6
TGTGCCAGCAGATCGGGGAGTAGTGGAAACACCATATATTTT
CASRSGSSGNTIYF
>TRBJ1-4|few|TRBD1|TRBV19
TGTGCCAGTCAAGACAGGGGGCTCGGAGGTGAAAAACTGTTTTTT
CASQDRGLGGEKLFF
>TRBJ1-2|-|TRBD1|TRBV5-6
TGTGCCAGCAGCGTGATAGACAGGGTGATAAACTATGGCTACACCTTC
CASSVIDRVINYGYTF
>TRBJ1-4|-|TRBD1|TRBV15
TGTGCCACCACATTAGACAGGGCGGAAAATGAAAAACTGTTTTTT
CATTLDRAENEKLFF
>TRBJ1-1|few|TRBD1|TRBV3-1/TRBV3-2
TGTGCCAGCACCCCAACTATGACAGGGCAGGCCGGTGGGGCTTTCTTT
CASTPTMTGQAGGAFF
>TRBJ2-3|-|-|TRBV7-2
TGTGCCAGCAGCTCTGGCGGCGGGTCAGATACGCAGTATTTT
CASSSGGGSDTQYF
>TRBJ1-4|-|TRBD1|TRBV5-4
TGTGCCAGCAGCCTATCTCGGACAGGAACTAATGAAAAACTGTTTTTT
CASSLSRTGTNEKLFF
>TRBJ1-5|-|-|TRBV6-5
TGTGCCAGCAGTCGCGGTGCCTATATCCAGCCCCAGCATTTT
CASSRGAYIQPQHF